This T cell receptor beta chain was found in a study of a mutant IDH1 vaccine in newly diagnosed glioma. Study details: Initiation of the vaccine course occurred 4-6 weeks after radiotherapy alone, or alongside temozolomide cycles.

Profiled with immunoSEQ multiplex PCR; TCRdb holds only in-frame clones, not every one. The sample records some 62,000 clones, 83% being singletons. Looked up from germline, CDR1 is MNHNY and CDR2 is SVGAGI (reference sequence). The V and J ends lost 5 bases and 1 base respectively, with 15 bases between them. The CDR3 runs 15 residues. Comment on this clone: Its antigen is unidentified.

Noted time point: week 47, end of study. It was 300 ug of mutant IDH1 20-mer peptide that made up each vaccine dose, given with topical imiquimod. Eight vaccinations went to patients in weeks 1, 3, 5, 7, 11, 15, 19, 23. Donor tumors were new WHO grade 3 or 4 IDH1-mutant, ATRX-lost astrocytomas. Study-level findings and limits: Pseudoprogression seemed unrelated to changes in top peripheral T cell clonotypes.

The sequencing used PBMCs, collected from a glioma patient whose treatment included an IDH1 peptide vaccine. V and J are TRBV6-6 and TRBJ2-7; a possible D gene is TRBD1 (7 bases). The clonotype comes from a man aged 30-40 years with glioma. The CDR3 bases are TGTGCCAGCAGTGACCCAGGGGGGATGTCCTACGAGCAGTACTTC. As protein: CASSDPGGMSYEQYF.